Each of the 6 T cell receptor beta chains below was sequenced from the same sample in a study of cytomegalovirus exposure and HLA in healthy donors. Primers for the PCR totalled 60 Vbeta and 13 Jbeta. Sequencing was performed with immunoSEQ multiplex PCR; in TCRdb, only in-frame clones are kept and a portion is missing. There are 130,000 to 150,000 clones in the sample; around 78% occur only once, and about 2.5% lies in the top ten. Sequenced material: PBMCs. The receptors come from a young woman in good health and CMV-seropositive.

The chain carries TRBV7-2 and TRBJ2-1; D remains unclear. The CDR3 has 15 amino acids. Germline V gene data show CDR1 as SGHTA and CDR2 as FQGNSA. V was pared by 2 bases and J by 3 bases, with 11 bases between. CDR3 region: CASSLTGFYYNEQFF. The CDR3, as DNA: TGTGCCAGCAGCTTAACCGGGTTCTACTACAATGAGCAGTTCTTC.

This rearrangement joins TRBV6-5 to TRBJ1-3; perhaps TRBD1 as D (6 bases). Germline CDR1 and CDR2: MNHEY and SVGAGI. CDR3 size: 14 residues. With 6 bases removed from V and 2 bases from J, the gap between germline ends came to 11 bases. Written as DNA, the CDR3 is TGTGCCAGCAGATCGACAGGAACTGGAAACACCATATATTTT. Its protein is CASRSTGTGNTIYF.

The sample holds a few counts of this clone. This chain links TRBV5-4 with TRBJ1-1; no clear D gene. Germline V gene data show CDR1 as SGHNT and CDR2 as YYREEE (reference sequence). Trimming shortened V by 0 bases and J by 4 bases, and 10 bases separated the two germline ends. The CDR3 runs to 14 residues. The CDR3 DNA reads as TGTGCCAGCAGCTTGGCTTTAGTTTCCACTGAAGCTTTCTTT. Residues: CASSLALVSTEAFF.

The V and J genes are TRBV10-3 and TRBJ2-1, with 11 bases identical to TRBD2. The V gene end was trimmed by 4 bases and the J gene end by 10 bases; junction bases not matched to a gene: 9. Germline V gene lookup returns CDR1 ENHRY and CDR2 SYGVKD. The CDR3 contains 15 residues. The CDR3 region has the DNA TGTGCCATCAGTGGAGGCCTAGCGGGGGGTAACGAGCAGTTCTTC. Its translation is CAISGGLAGGNEQFF.

The gene calls are TRBV7-9 and TRBJ2-1; D ambiguous. This CDR3 has 16 residues. Germline assignment: CDR1 SEHNR and CDR2 FQNEAQ (reference sequence). Trimming removed 2 bases from V and 0 bases from J, with 11 bases in between. The CDR3 here is CASSLFSLSSYNEQFF. In nucleotides, the CDR3 is TGTGCCAGCAGCTTATTTAGCCTGAGCTCCTACAATGAGCAGTTCTTC.

The chain carries TRBV2 and TRBJ2-3; 9 nucleotides align to TRBD2. The V gene end was trimmed by 3 bases and the J gene end by 5 bases; junction bases not matched to a gene: 6. From germline, CDR1 is SNHLY and CDR2 FYNNEI. This CDR3 is built from 15 residues. The CDR3 sequence: CASSEVGLAGDTQYF. DNA of the CDR3: TGTGCCAGCAGTGAGGTGGGACTAGCAGGAGATACGCAGTATTTT.